This TCR beta chain was identified during a study of cytomegalovirus exposure and HLA in healthy donors. Study-wide results and limits: Researchers reported in a later analysis that common viral pathogens appeared linked to several top clusters.

This CDR3 is built from 16 residues. After removal of 3 bases from V and 6 bases from J, the junction contained 6 bases not matched to a gene. Germline values: CDR1 MNHNY, CDR2 SVGAGI (reference sequence). PCR involved 60 Vbeta and 13 Jbeta primers. Produced via immunoSEQ multiplex PCR; TCRdb's table is partial and in-frame only. The profile shows around 130,000 clones, roughly 71% of them singletons. Worth noting for this clone: What it binds is unknown.

This rearrangement joins TRBV6-6 to TRBJ1-6; TRBD1 agrees at 9 bases. Sample: PBMCs. This sequence originates from a woman between 35 and 50 years old in good health and CMV-seropositive. CDR3 DNA: TGTGCCAGCAGTTATCGTCCGGGACAGGGTAATTCACCCCTCCACTTT. It translates to CASSYRPGQGNSPLHF.